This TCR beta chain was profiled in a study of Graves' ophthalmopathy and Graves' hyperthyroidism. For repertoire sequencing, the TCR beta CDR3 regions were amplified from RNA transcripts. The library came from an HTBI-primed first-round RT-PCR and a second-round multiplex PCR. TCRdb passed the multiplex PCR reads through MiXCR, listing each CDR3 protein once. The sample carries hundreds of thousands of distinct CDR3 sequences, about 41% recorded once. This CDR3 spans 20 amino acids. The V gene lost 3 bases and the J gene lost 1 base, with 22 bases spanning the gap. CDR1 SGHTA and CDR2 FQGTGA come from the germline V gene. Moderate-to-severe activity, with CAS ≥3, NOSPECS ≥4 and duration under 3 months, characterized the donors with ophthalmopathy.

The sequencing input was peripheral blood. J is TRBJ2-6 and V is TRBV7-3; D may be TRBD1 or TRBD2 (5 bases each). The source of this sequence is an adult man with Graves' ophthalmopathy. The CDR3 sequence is CASSLALGAEARSGANVLTF. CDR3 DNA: TGTGCCAGCAGCTTGGCATTAGGGGCGGAGGCTAGGTCTGGGGCCAACGTCCTGACTTTC.